A selection of T cell receptor beta chains follows, all from one sample in a study of shared clonotypes between healthy human individuals. Clones were sequenced by immunoSEQ multiplex PCR, and TCRdb holds only the in-frame ones, with some missing. Of about 2,200,000 clones listed, approximately 94% were seen once; the top ten hold about 1.5%. The sample taken for sequencing was naive CD8+ T cells from PBMCs. These receptors were collected from a man aged 18 to 29 in good health. Some clones in this sample may be carry-over from other donors' samples. The CDR3 runs from the conserved cysteine through the conserved F or W. The D gene is left open where the match is weak. A clone size is listed for some rows: how often the clone was seen (once, few, many), or a class if it is expanded.

d_call: NA; v_call: TRBV10-3; clone_size: NA; j_call: TRBJ2-2; cdr3_aa: CAISDPIESNTGELFF; cdr3_nt: TGTGCCATCAGTGACCCGATCGAATCGAACACCGGGGAGCTGTTTTTT
d_call: NA; v_call: TRBV15; clone_size: NA; j_call: TRBJ2-7; cdr3_aa: CATSRDRRYEQYF; cdr3_nt: TGTGCCACCAGCAGAGACAGACGCTACGAGCAGTACTTC
d_call: NA; v_call: TRBV2; clone_size: NA; j_call: TRBJ1-1; cdr3_aa: CASRWGGGITEAFF; cdr3_nt: TGTGCCAGCAGGTGGGGGGGAGGGATCACTGAAGCTTTCTTT
d_call: TRBD1; v_call: TRBV28; clone_size: once; j_call: TRBJ1-1; cdr3_aa: CAGSYLTGGGTEAFF; cdr3_nt: TGTGCCGGCAGTTACCTCACAGGGGGCGGCACTGAAGCTTTCTTT
d_call: NA; v_call: TRBV27; clone_size: NA; j_call: TRBJ2-7; cdr3_aa: CASSLAPGAGVVEQYF; cdr3_nt: TGTGCCAGCAGTTTGGCCCCAGGGGCGGGAGTAGTCGAGCAGTACTTC
d_call: NA; v_call: TRBV11-2; clone_size: NA; j_call: TRBJ1-2; cdr3_aa: CASRSPSRDYGYTF; cdr3_nt: TGTGCCAGCAGGAGCCCCTCCCGGGACTATGGCTACACCTTC
d_call: NA; v_call: TRBV4-1; clone_size: NA; j_call: TRBJ2-2; cdr3_aa: CASSQGSPRRTGELFF; cdr3_nt: TGCGCCAGCAGCCAAGGGTCCCCTAGGAGAACCGGGGAGCTGTTTTTT
d_call: TRBD1; v_call: TRBV10-3; clone_size: NA; j_call: TRBJ2-1; cdr3_aa: CAISPGTVGYNEQFF; cdr3_nt: TGTGCCATCAGCCCTGGGACAGTTGGCTACAATGAGCAGTTCTTC
d_call: TRBD2; v_call: TRBV4-1; clone_size: NA; j_call: TRBJ2-1; cdr3_aa: CASSPGLAGHNEQFF; cdr3_nt: TGCGCCAGCAGCCCGGGACTAGCGGGGCACAATGAGCAGTTCTTC
d_call: TRBD1; v_call: TRBV7-3; clone_size: NA; j_call: TRBJ2-5; cdr3_aa: CASSDRGRETQYF; cdr3_nt: TGTGCCAGCAGCGACAGGGGGCGAGAGACCCAGTACTTC
d_call: NA; v_call: TRBV7-2; clone_size: NA; j_call: TRBJ1-1; cdr3_aa: CASSLPRGNTEAFF; cdr3_nt: TGTGCCAGCAGCTTACCAAGGGGGAACACTGAAGCTTTCTTT
d_call: TRBD2; v_call: TRBV2; clone_size: NA; j_call: TRBJ2-1; cdr3_aa: CARTSGINEQFF; cdr3_nt: TGTGCCAGAACTAGCGGGATCAATGAGCAGTTCTTC